This T cell receptor (beta chain) stems from a study of shared clonotypes between healthy human individuals. An even split of each subset's genomic DNA across several immunoSEQ plates was performed. Only in-frame clones appear in the TCRdb table, and some are missing; sequencing was by immunoSEQ multiplex PCR. The sample holds over a million clones; 70% to 80% are singletons and the top ten take around 1.5%. Material: memory CD4+ T cells sorted from blood. Stated subset: CD45RA-negative fraction. The receptor was derived from a man aged 18 to 35 in good health.

The CDR3 region is CATRDFTEAFF. As DNA, the CDR3 is TGTGCCACCAGGGATTTTACTGAAGCTTTCTTT. V and J are TRBV10-3 and TRBJ1-1; possibly TRBD1 for D (5 bases). Germline V gives CDR1 ENHRY, CDR2 SYGVKD. The length of the CDR3 is 11 residues. With 10 bases removed from V and 5 bases from J, the gap between germline ends came to 11 bases.